This record concerns one TCR beta chain sequence. Its antigen is still unknown. There are no base qualities to consult, and no much larger clone falls within one base. The sample belongs to a study of blood T cell repertoires in COVID-19 (dated by TCRdb to about 2020). Context from the whole study: Recovered participants in ImmuneRACE Cohort 3 were defined by two consecutive negative NP/OP PCR tests, clearance by a healthcare professional, or resolution of symptoms. Collaborator samples came from the United States, Italy and Spain and covered acute and convalescent phases of COVID-19. The material from the prospective study consisted of cDNA or gDNA derived from T cells, B-cell-depleted T cells, or PBMCs. Deeply sampled blood TCRbeta repertoires from subjects exposed to, actively infected with, or recovered from COVID-19 were included in the dataset. The repertoires were released in a freely available public database meant as a resource for research on the immune response to SARS-CoV-2. Samples were obtained from the ongoing ImmuneRACE study (first 160 participants) and from about 1,300 subjects provided by 6 global collaborators. Sample metadata almost always included a de-identified subject ID, COVID-19 status, age in years and sex. HLA class I and class II types, where available, came from metadata supplied by the sample provider rather than from assay-based typing. Overall study results and their limits: How much clinical and demographic metadata was included differed by source and by participant, and the metadata was provided uncurated.

TCRbeta CDR3 regions were amplified from genomic DNA using the immunoSEQ Assay, a bias-controlled multiplex PCR. The authors processed their data as follows. The number of nucleated cells in each sample was estimated by amplification of reference gene primers within the assay. Sequence reads were collapsed and filtered to measure the absolute abundance of every unique TCRbeta CDR3 rearrangement. For each sample, productive Simpson clonality was calculated as the square root of Simpson's diversity index across productive rearrangements. Held by TCRdb, this immuneACCESS table contains in-frame sequences only and omits some clones. Under half of the omission traces to an unresolved V gene where checked; the cause of the rest is unknown. V and J calls and clone size follow that table, whereas D and trimming were derived from the DNA. This sample holds under 400,000 clones; around 87% were observed only once. The ten biggest clones cover more than 1.5% of the sample.

CDR1 ENHRY and CDR2 SYGVKD are derived from the germline V gene. The trim is 8 bases for V and 2 bases for J, with a gap of 11 bases between the germline ends. The CDR3 spans 13 residues, from the cysteine through the phenylalanine. Here the CDR3 DNA is all that survives: 39 bases in frame from base 1. Participants in the prospective study were aged roughly 18 to 100 years, lived in under 30 United States geographic areas, and enrolled through a virtual design. Cohort assignment in the prospective study relied on participant-reported clinical history from a screening survey and a study questionnaire. In the prospective study, whole blood, serum and a nasopharyngeal or oropharyngeal swab were collected from each participant by mobile phlebotomists. Prospective study participants could optionally give additional blood draws and questionnaires over a roughly 2-month period. Blood samples from the prospective study were shipped frozen or at room temperature prior to DNA extraction.

Sequenced sample: PBMCs or T cells enriched from blood (not recorded which). The chain was built from TRBV10-3 and TRBJ2-3, with no confident D gene call. This TCR was sampled from a man aged 40-49 years in a cohort exposed to, infected with or recovered from COVID-19 (not recorded which). The CDR3 loop reads CAIGDPITDTQYF. The DNA sequence is TGTGCCATCGGAGATCCGATCACAGATACGCAGTATTTT.